The 31 T cell receptor beta chains listed next were all sequenced from one sample in a study of glioma-infiltrating T cells. Using RNA template, CDR3s of TCR alpha and beta were amplified with iRepertoire arm-PCR. TCRdb analysed the multiplex PCR reads with MiXCR anew, one entry per CDR3 protein. The data show fewer than 200,000 distinct CDR3 sequences, 30% to 40% seen once. Source material: glioma tissue, nonneoplastic brain tissue, or PBMCs (not recorded which). These TCRs come from a human donor with low-grade glioma or glioblastoma, undergoing nonglioma brain surgery, or in good health (not recorded which).

This clonotype was detected many times. The CDR3 region has the DNA TGTGCCAGCAGTGCCAGTCCAGGGGTTCAAGAGACCCAGTACTTC. This codes for CASSASPGVQETQYF. The V call is TRBV6-1, the J call TRBJ2-5, with D perhaps matching TRBD1 (6 bases). Germline V lookup: CDR1 MNHNS, CDR2 SASEGT. Trimming stripped 4 bases from V and 2 bases from J, with 14 bases between. The CDR3 has 15 amino acids.

The rearrangement uses TRBV7-3 and TRBJ1-1; no clear D. Germline CDR1 and CDR2: SGHTA and FQGTGA. Deletions cut 1 base from V and 4 bases from J, with 10 bases between. The CDR3 is made up of 14 amino acids. CDR3 sequence reads: CASSLNSRSTEAFF. The DNA of the CDR3 is TGTGCCAGCAGCTTAAATTCCAGGAGCACTGAAGCTTTCTTT.

This clonotype came up a few times. A much larger clonotype is one base distant, so this may be a read error. The CDR3 DNA reads as TGTGCCAGCAGATCCAGCGGAGCCCTCTACGAGCAGCACTTC. Its protein product is CASRSSGALYEQHF. The chain carries TRBV6-1 and TRBJ2-7; perhaps TRBD2 as D (5 bases). Germline V gene data show CDR1 as MNHNS and CDR2 as SASEGT. CDR3 length: 14 amino acids.

On this clonotype: This may stem from a read error, because a much larger clone lies one nucleotide away. The gene calls are TRBV6-6 and TRBJ2-1, with D perhaps matching TRBD1 or TRBD2 (5 bases each). This CDR3 is built from 16 residues. Trimming took 1 base from V and 1 from J, leaving 11 bases between them. CDR1 is MNHNY and CDR2 is SVGAGI in the germline V gene (reference sequence). In DNA, the CDR3 is TGTGCCAGCAGTTACTTCCAAGAGGGGTCCTACAATGAGCAGTTCTTC. This encodes CASSYFQEGSYNEQFF.

The rearrangement joins TRBV9 to TRBJ2-3; a weak D match, TRBD2 (5 bases). The CDR3 has 13 amino acids. V was cut by 4 bases and J by 5 bases, with 11 bases left in between. Germline assignment: CDR1 SGDLS and CDR2 YYNGEE. The CDR3 DNA reads as TGTGCCAGCAGCATACTAGACAAAGATACGCAGTATTTT. Translation: CASSILDKDTQYF.

This clonotype was detected ten times or more. V usage is TRBV19 and J usage is TRBJ2-5, with 9 nucleotides matching TRBD2. The germline V gene has CDR1 LNHDA and CDR2 SQIVND (reference sequence). V lost 5 bases to trimming and J lost 5 bases; unmatched junction nucleotides: 6. CDR3 size: 14 residues. The CDR3 DNA sequence: TGTGCCAGTAGTCAGTCTAGCGGGACTGAGACCCAGTACTTC. It yields the protein CASSQSSGTETQYF.

This clonotype was seen at least ten times. V and J are TRBV29-1 and TRBJ1-1; D may be TRBD1 (5 bases). The V gene lost 3 bases and the J gene lost 1 base, with 15 bases spanning the gap. CDR1 SQVTM and CDR2 ANQGSEA come from the germline V gene. The CDR3 runs 15 residues. The CDR3 DNA reads as TGCAGCGTTGAGGGGGACGGGGGACGGAACACTGAAGCTTTCTTT. As protein: CSVEGDGGRNTEAFF.

This clonotype was detected only a few times. The chain employs TRBV5-1 and TRBJ2-1, with TRBD2 as a possible D gene (6 bases). The germline V gene encodes CDR1 SGHRS and CDR2 YFSETQ. V was pared by 3 bases and J by 8 bases, with 15 bases between. The CDR3 loop spans 14 amino acids. The CDR3 DNA follows: TGCGCCAGCAGCTGGGGACTTAAAACCGATGAGCAGTTCTTC. This translates into CASSWGLKTDEQFF.

This clonotype was found many times. CDR3 nucleotides: TGTGCCAGCAGCCGCATGCCCCCGGGACTAGCGGGAGACGAGCAGTACTTC. Translation gives CASSRMPPGLAGDEQYF. The rearrangement uses TRBV7-2 and TRBJ2-7, with 14 positions matching TRBD2. The germline V gene encodes CDR1 SGHTA and CDR2 FQGNSA. The CDR3 runs to 17 residues. The V segment lost 5 bases and the J segment 5 bases; nucleotides outside the gene matches: 11.

Only one count was recorded for this clonotype. An end of the junction does not agree with germline; a read error may underlie this. The DNA for the CDR3 is TGTGCCAGCAGCTCCGCAGGAGCAATGAACACTAAAGCTTTCTTT. Translation gives CASSSAGAMNTKAFF. This chain uses TRBV7-9 with TRBJ1-1; D gene unclear. This CDR3 contains 15 residues. CDR1 SEHNR and CDR2 FQNEAQ come from the germline V gene (reference sequence).

This clonotype was picked up many times. V gene TRBV19 combines with J gene TRBJ2-1; TRBD2 agrees at 10 bases. The junction had 5 bases not matched to a gene; V was cut back by 4 bases and J by 5 bases. CDR1 and CDR2 from the germline V gene are LNHDA and SQIVND (reference sequence). This CDR3 has 15 residues. CDR3: CASSTPGLAHNEQFF. CDR3 in DNA: TGTGCCAGTAGTACGCCGGGACTAGCGCACAATGAGCAGTTCTTC. Complete variable domain (other parts from reference TRBV19 and TRBJ2-1): DGGITQSPKYLFRKEGQNVTLSCEQNLNHDAMYWYRQDPGQGLRLIYYSQIVNDFQKGDIAEGYSVSREKKESFPLTVTSAQKNPTAFYLCASSTPGLAHNEQFFGPGTRLTVL.

The rearrangement joins TRBV27 to TRBJ2-5, with 8 bases that match TRBD2. This CDR3 is built from 15 residues. V was pared by 9 bases and J by 2 bases, with 11 bases of the junction left unmatched. Germline CDR1 reads MNHEY; CDR2 reads SMNVEV (reference sequence). Here the CDR3 reads CASRLASAHQETQYF. In nucleotides, the CDR3 is TGTGCCAGTCGACTAGCGAGTGCTCATCAAGAGACCCAGTACTTC.

This clonotype was observed at least ten times. The J gene is TRBJ2-7, the V gene TRBV20-1, with D perhaps TRBD1 or TRBD2 (9 bases each). The length of the CDR3 is 15 residues. The V gene lost 6 bases and the J gene lost 6 bases, with 24 bases spanning the gap. Germline V CDR1 and CDR2: DFQATT, SNEGSKA (reference sequence). The CDR3 reads CSALPSGTGSTEQYF. The DNA of the CDR3 is TGCAGTGCGCTACCTAGCGGGACAGGGTCCACCGAGCAGTACTTC.

The rearrangement links TRBV9 to TRBJ1-2, with D possibly TRBD1 on 5 matching bases. CDR1 is SGDLS and CDR2 is YYNGEE in the germline V gene. The CDR3 sequence is 15 residues long. The V and J ends lost 0 bases and 4 bases respectively, with 13 bases between them. This chain's CDR3 is CASSVDGGNLYGYTF. The CDR3, as DNA: TGTGCCAGCAGCGTAGATGGGGGGAACCTCTATGGCTACACCTTC.

The chain joins TRBV6-1 to TRBJ2-5; D unclear. Trimming shortened V by 6 bases and J by 12 bases, and 23 bases separated the two germline ends. The CDR3 contains 14 residues. Germline V gene data show CDR1 as MNHNS and CDR2 as SASEGT. In DNA, the CDR3 is TGTGCCAGCAGGGTAGACGGTCCGCCGGAAACCGAGTACTTC. Translated: CASRVDGPPETEYF.

V usage is TRBV6-6 and J usage is TRBJ2-7; 8 bases map to TRBD1. The CDR3 contains 15 residues. CDR1 MNHNY and CDR2 SVGAGI come from the germline V gene (reference sequence). V was clipped by 6 bases and J by 3 bases; unmatched bases: 10. The CDR3 DNA sequence: TGTGCCAGCAGATCACCCGGGACAGGCTACTACGAGCAGTACTTC. Encoded protein: CASRSPGTGYYEQYF.

This clonotype was seen repeatedly, ten times or more. J is TRBJ2-3 and V is TRBV7-2; 7 bases are shared with TRBD1. Losses at the gene ends were 3 bases for V and 0 bases for J; bases not matched to a gene: 3. The length of the CDR3 is 15 residues. Germline V gene lookup returns CDR1 SGHTA and CDR2 FQGNSA. CDR3 loop: CASSFSQGSTDTQYF. In DNA form, the CDR3 reads TGTGCCAGCAGCTTCTCACAGGGGAGCACAGATACGCAGTATTTT.

Note on this clonotype: It may be a read error: a sequence one base away is much more abundant. The chain uses TRBV29-1 and TRBJ2-7, with D unclear. The CDR3 covers 13 residues. Germline CDR1 and CDR2: SQVTM and ANQGSEA. The V end was cut by 6 bases, the J end by 3 bases, with 15 bases between. CDR3 in amino acids: CSVEIVAGYEQYF. CDR3 in DNA: TGCAGCGTGGAAATCGTAGCAGGCTACGAGCAGTACTTC.

Ten or more counts support this clonotype. The chain has TRBV10-3 and TRBJ2-7, with 9 nucleotides matching TRBD1. This CDR3 is 15 amino acids long. The germline gives CDR1 ENHRY, CDR2 SYGVKD. Unmatched junction bases numbered 15, after V lost 11 bases and J lost 4 bases. This CDR3 is CAARPGQGNLYEQYF. CDR3 bases: TGTGCCGCCAGACCGGGACAGGGTAATCTTTACGAGCAGTACTTC.

This clonotype showed up many times. This rearrangement joins TRBV6-1 to TRBJ2-5; the D gene is possibly TRBD2 (5 bases). Trimming removed 6 bases at V and 0 bases at J, with 11 bases between. Looked up from germline, CDR1 is MNHNS and CDR2 is SASEGT. There are 14 residues in the CDR3. The CDR3 DNA is TGTGCCAGCAGACCAGCGGAGTACCAAGAGACCCAGTACTTC. This translates into CASRPAEYQETQYF.

This clonotype was seen at least ten times. V and J are TRBV5-1 and TRBJ2-3; possibly TRBD2 for D (5 bases). V gave up 0 bases and J gave up 4 bases, with 15 bases separating them. Germline V gives CDR1 SGHRS, CDR2 YFSETQ. The CDR3 runs 16 residues. The CDR3 here is CASSLAAFSGADTQYF. The CDR3 nucleotides read TGCGCCAGCAGCTTGGCCGCCTTCTCCGGGGCAGATACGCAGTATTTT.

By frequency in the sample, this clonotype is medium-sized. The V and J genes are TRBV15 and TRBJ1-6; D ambiguous. The CDR3 loop spans 15 amino acids. With 0 bases removed from V and 11 bases from J, the gap between germline ends came to 14 bases. CDR1 and CDR2 from the germline V gene are LNHNV and YYDKDF (reference sequence). CDR3 DNA sequence: TGTGCCACCAGCAGAGACTTGGGGAACTTCGCACCCCTCCACTTT. This encodes CATSRDLGNFAPLHF.

On this clonotype: The conserved phenylalanine or tryptophan normally closing the CDR3 is absent here, so this likely arose from a read error. The genes are TRBV2 and TRBJ1-6; no clear D. The germline V gene has CDR1 SNHLY and CDR2 FYNNEI. Trimming cost V 3 bases and J 6 bases, with 6 bases left between them. This CDR3 is 13 amino acids long. In DNA, the CDR3 is TGTGCCAGCAGTGAGGTGGCTAATTCACCCCTCCACCTT. Translating gives CASSEVANSPLHL.

In its sample, this clonotype was seen many times. The CDR3 bases are TGCAGTGCTAGAGTCCCAGGTGGGACTGAAGCTTTCTTT. Translated, it gives CSARVPGGTEAFF. J is TRBJ1-1 and V is TRBV20-1; unclear D gene. V was clipped by 1 base and J by 5 bases, with 11 bases between them. Germline CDR1 reads DFQATT; CDR2 reads SNEGSKA (reference sequence). This CDR3 has 13 amino acids.

This clonotype has at least ten counts. The chain links TRBV27 to TRBJ2-7; 8 nucleotides align to TRBD1. V was pared by 6 bases and J by 7 bases, with 8 bases of the junction left unmatched. Germline V gene sequence: CDR1 MNHEY, CDR2 SMNVEV (reference sequence). The CDR3 consists of 13 residues. In DNA, the CDR3 is TGTGCCAGCAGCGCCGACAGGGGTGGTGAGCAGTACTTC. It yields the protein CASSADRGGEQYF.

Worth noting for this clonotype: Since the CDR3 does not end with the conserved phenylalanine or tryptophan, this likely comes from a read error. This chain links TRBV11-2 with TRBJ2-5; D call uncertain. This CDR3 is built from 13 residues. Germline CDR1 is SGHAT and CDR2 is FQNNGV. V was trimmed by 3 bases and J by 3 bases, leaving 8 bases between them. The CDR3 DNA is TGTGCCAGCAGCTTGAATATCGAAGAGACCCAGTACCTC. It translates to CASSLNIEETQYL.

There are many counts of this clonotype. The CDR3 coding sequence is TGTGCCAGCAGTTACCGGGCGGACGGAGCCTATGGCTACACCTTC. This translates into CASSYRADGAYGYTF. The chain couples TRBV6-6 to TRBJ1-2, with unresolved D. Germline CDR1 is MNHNY and CDR2 is SVGAGI (reference sequence). The CDR3 totals 15 residues. Trimming cost V 2 bases and J 4 bases, with 14 bases left between them.

This clonotype has just a few counts. The chain joins TRBV9 to TRBJ2-5; the D call may be TRBD1 or TRBD2 (5 bases each). Trimming removed 0 bases from V and 1 base from J, with 7 bases in between. CDR3 length: 14 amino acids. The germline CDR1 and CDR2 sequences are SGDLS and YYNGEE. CDR3 residues: CASSVDGTQETQYF. As DNA, the CDR3 is TGTGCCAGCAGCGTAGACGGGACCCAAGAGACCCAGTACTTC.

This clonotype came up many times. The chain has TRBV29-1 and TRBJ1-3; TRBD1 is a possible D gene (5 bases). CDR3 length: 12 amino acids. The germline CDR1 and CDR2 sequences are SQVTM and ANQGSEA. The germline V and J ends were trimmed by 8 bases and 3 bases, with 11 bases remaining between them. CDR3 nucleotide sequence: TGCAGCATCGGAGACAGTGGAAACACCATATATTTT. Residues: CSIGDSGNTIYF.

This clonotype has ten or more counts. V usage is TRBV4-1 and J usage is TRBJ2-3, with TRBD2 matching over 7 bases. The CDR3 consists of 14 residues. The germline gives CDR1 MGHRA, CDR2 YSYEKL. V dropped 1 base and J dropped 4; count of bases not matched to a gene: 2. CDR3 nucleotide sequence: TGCGCCAGCAGCCAAGGGACTAGATCAGATACGCAGTATTTT. Translating gives CASSQGTRSDTQYF.

This clonotype was recorded many times. V is TRBV7-8 and J is TRBJ2-3; unclear D gene. Germline V CDR1 and CDR2: SGHVS, FQNEAQ. The CDR3 is 14 amino acids. Trimming pared 1 base from V and 0 bases from J, leaving 5 bases between. The CDR3 DNA reads TGTGCCAGCAGCTTAGTTCCCAGCACAGATACGCAGTATTTT. Translated, it gives CASSLVPSTDTQYF.